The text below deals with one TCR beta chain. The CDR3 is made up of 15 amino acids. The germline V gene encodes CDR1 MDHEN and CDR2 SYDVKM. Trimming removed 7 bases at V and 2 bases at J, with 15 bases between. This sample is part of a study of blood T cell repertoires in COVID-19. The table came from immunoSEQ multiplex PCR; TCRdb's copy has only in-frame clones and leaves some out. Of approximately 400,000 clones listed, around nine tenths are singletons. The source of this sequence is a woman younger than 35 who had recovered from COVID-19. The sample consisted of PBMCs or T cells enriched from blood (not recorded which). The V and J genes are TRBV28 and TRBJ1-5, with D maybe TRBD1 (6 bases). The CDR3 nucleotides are TGTGCCAGCACATTCCAGGGGAAGGGCAATCAGCCCCAGCATTTT. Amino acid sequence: CASTFQGKGNQPQHF.